This entry lists 10 T cell receptor beta chains sequenced from one sample in a study of PD-L1 blockade in urothelial cancer. Some clones are missing from TCRdb's copy, which holds only in-frame ones; the method was immunoSEQ multiplex PCR. The sample yields fewer than 25,000 clones, approximately 90% seen once. The source was PBMCs, collected around atezolizumab (anti-PD-L1) treatment. All receptors derive from a man aged 50 to 60 with urothelial cancer.

V usage is TRBV7-9 and J usage is TRBJ2-1; TRBD1 matches at 8 bases. The V and J ends lost 5 bases and 4 bases, in that order; junction bases with no gene match: 7. Germline CDR1 is SEHNR and CDR2 is FQNEAQ (reference sequence). The CDR3 contains 15 residues. The CDR3 region has the DNA TGTGCCAGCAGCATCGACAGGGGACCTTACAATGAGCAGTTCTTC. Translation gives CASSIDRGPYNEQFF.

The J gene is TRBJ2-4, the V gene TRBV6-4; 8 bases are shared with TRBD1. This CDR3 comprises 17 residues. The germline gives CDR1 MRHNA, CDR2 SNTAGT. The junction had 18 bases not matched to a gene; V was cut back by 6 bases and J by 8 bases. CDR3 residues: CASSPSGQGAGGHIQYF. The DNA of the CDR3 is TGTGCCAGCAGCCCATCGGGGCAGGGGGCAGGAGGGCACATTCAGTACTTC.

This clone was found once. This chain joins TRBV5-4 and TRBJ2-3; 14 nucleotides match TRBD2. This CDR3 has 16 amino acids. Germline V gives CDR1 SGHNT, CDR2 YYREEE (reference sequence). Losses at the gene ends were 4 bases for V and 5 bases for J; bases not matched to a gene: 6. The CDR3 region is CASSLTSGGAGDTQYF. The CDR3 DNA is TGTGCCAGCAGCCTGACTAGCGGGGGGGCAGGAGATACGCAGTATTTT.

The chain recombines TRBV7-9 with TRBJ1-1; 10 bases match TRBD1. The V gene's germline CDR1 is SEHNR and CDR2 FQNEAQ (reference sequence). V lost 5 bases to trimming and J lost 4 bases; unmatched junction nucleotides: 4. The CDR3 covers 14 residues. CDR3 sequence: CASSPRTGGTEAFF. The CDR3 DNA sequence: TGTGCCAGCAGCCCAAGGACAGGGGGCACTGAAGCTTTCTTT. The full variable domain, its missing parts supplied by reference TRBV7-9 and TRBJ1-1, is DTGVSQNPRHKITKRGQNVTFRCDPISEHNRLYWYRQTLGQGPEFLTYFQNEAQLEKSRLLSDRFSAERPKGSFSTLEIQRTEQGDSAMYLCASSPRTGGTEAFFGQGTRLTVV.

This rearrangement joins TRBV9 to TRBJ2-7, with a weak D call TRBD2 (5 bases). Germline CDR1 reads SGDLS; CDR2 reads YYNGEE. Between the trimmed V and J ends, which lost 8 bases and 5 bases, there was a span of 23 bases. The length of the CDR3 is 15 residues. CDR3 protein: CARILGRRRGNEQYF. The CDR3 DNA reads TGTGCCAGAATCCTGGGTCGGAGGCGTGGGAACGAGCAGTACTTC.

V usage is TRBV29-1 and J usage is TRBJ2-5; 10 bases fit TRBD2. The CDR3 length is 15 residues. The J segment lost 3 bases and the V segment lost 4 bases, leaving 8 bases of the junction unmatched. Germline V gene lookup returns CDR1 SQVTM and CDR2 ANQGSEA. CDR3 residues: CSVGGPGLAKETQYF. CDR3 coding DNA: TGCAGCGTTGGGGGACCGGGACTAGCGAAAGAGACCCAGTACTTC.

The chain links TRBV7-6 to TRBJ2-3; possibly TRBD2 for D (6 bases). There are 11 residues in the CDR3. Trimming shortened V by 10 bases and J by 8 bases, and 13 bases separated the two germline ends. Germline assignment: CDR1 SGHVS and CDR2 FNYEAQ. The CDR3 loop is CATGAGGTQYF. Written as DNA, the CDR3 is TGTGCCACCGGAGCCGGGGGTACGCAGTATTTT.

V usage is TRBV7-2 and J usage is TRBJ2-1, with 8 bases lining up with TRBD1. This CDR3 has 14 amino acids. Germline assignment: CDR1 SGHTA and CDR2 FQGNSA. Trimming took 2 bases from V and 6 from J; bases not matched to a gene: 3. In nucleotides, the CDR3 is TGTGCCAGCAGCTTACTGGGACAGGCCAATGAGCAGTTCTTC. Its translation is CASSLLGQANEQFF.

This chain joins TRBV7-9 and TRBJ2-4, with D hard to call. CDR1 and CDR2 from the germline V gene are SEHNR and FQNEAQ (reference sequence). The CDR3 has 15 amino acids. Trimming pared 3 bases from V and 0 bases from J, leaving 9 bases between. The CDR3 spells CASSLSRLAKNIQYF. The DNA of the CDR3 is TGTGCCAGCAGCTTGTCCAGGCTAGCCAAAAACATTCAGTACTTC.

This sequence joins TRBV5-8 and TRBJ2-3, with D unresolved. Between the trimmed V and J ends, which lost 0 bases and 2 bases, there was a span of 7 bases. The CDR3 is 14 amino acids. Germline CDR1 reads SGHTS; CDR2 reads YDEGEE. The CDR3 region is CASSLGRHTDTQYF. The CDR3, as DNA: TGTGCCAGCAGCTTGGGCCGACACACAGATACGCAGTATTTT.